This TCR beta chain was found in a study of blood T cell repertoires in COVID-19. As for the study in general: Specimens from acute and convalescent COVID-19 originated in the United States, Italy and Spain. T cells, B-cell-depleted T cells, or PBMCs provided the cDNA or gDNA that served as material.

As processed by the authors: Reference gene primer amplification in the assay estimated nucleated cell counts. Sequencing used immunoSEQ multiplex PCR; TCRdb keeps in-frame clones, though not all of them. V, J and clone size were drawn from that table, and D and trimming were deduced from the DNA. The sample lists about 120,000 clones, around nine tenths seen once, with 1.8% in the top ten. The CDR3 loop spans 12 amino acids. J lost 8 bases, V lost 6 bases, and 3 bases had no gene match. CDR1 is MDHEN, CDR2 SYDVKM, per germline. The V gene is TRBV28, the J gene TRBJ1-2; the match to TRBD1 covers 10 bases. Sequences were obtained from peripheral blood. This sequence originates from a human donor with active COVID-19. The donor label of this sample is uncertain. The CDR3 spells CASSDRGRGYTF. The CDR3 region has the DNA TGTGCCAGCAGCGACAGGGGGCGAGGCTACACCTTC.